A single sample gave rise to the 26 T cell receptor beta chains below, sequenced in a study of OX40 agonist ivuxolimab in advanced cancers. Produced via immunoSEQ multiplex PCR; TCRdb's table is partial and in-frame only. The data hold fewer than 25,000 clones, with about 88% observed a single time. The input for sequencing was CD4+ or CD8+ T cells sorted from blood, taken in a trial of the OX40 agonist ivuxolimab. Receptors were obtained from an adult with an advanced solid tumor such as melanoma, head and neck, liver or kidney cancer.

The V and J genes are TRBV5-8 and TRBJ2-7; the match to TRBD1 covers 9 bases. The CDR3 contains 19 residues. V gave up 0 bases and J gave up 3 bases; unmatched junction bases: 16. Germline V gene lookup returns CDR1 SGHTS and CDR2 YDEGEE. The CDR3 bases are TGTGCCAGCAGCTTGGAGGGGGGCGGGACAGGGTGGCCCCGCTACGAGCAGTACTTC. It translates to CASSLEGGGTGWPRYEQYF.

V is TRBV7-9 and J is TRBJ1-1; D not resolved. This CDR3 contains 13 residues. The V gene's germline CDR1 is SEHNR and CDR2 FQNEAQ (reference sequence). V was trimmed by 3 bases and J by 1 base, leaving 6 bases between them. This CDR3 is CASSFPQNTEAFF. CDR3 bases: TGTGCCAGCAGCTTCCCACAGAACACTGAAGCTTTCTTT.

CDR3 in DNA: TGTGCCAGCAGCTTTCTAACGGGAGAATATATCAATGAGCAGTTCTTC. It translates to CASSFLTGEYINEQFF. The chain recombines TRBV7-8 with TRBJ2-1; D perhaps matches TRBD2 (6 bases). Germline lookup yields CDR1 SGHVS and CDR2 FQNEAQ. The CDR3 contains 16 residues. V dropped 3 bases and J dropped 6 bases, with 18 bases sitting between them.

By its share, this clone is medium-sized (0.01 to 0.1%). Other nucleotide sequences from this sample produce the same CDR3. The gene calls are TRBV5-1 and TRBJ1-1, with D maybe TRBD1 (5 bases). In germline, CDR1 is SGHRS, CDR2 YFSETQ. This CDR3 has 11 amino acids. Trimming left V 6 bases short and J 7 bases short, with 10 bases between. CDR3 DNA: TGCGCCAGCAAAGAGGGGAATGAAGCTTTCTTT. Its protein is CASKEGNEAFF. The full variable domain, rest sourced from reference TRBV5-1 and TRBJ1-1, is KAGVTQTPRYLIKTRGQQVTLSCSPISGHRSVSWYQQTPGQGLQFLFEYFSETQRNKGNFPGRFSGRQFSNSRSEMNVSTLELGDSALYLCASKEGNEAFFGQGTRLTVV.

The chain recombines TRBV12-1 with TRBJ2-5; the D segment call TRBD2 is taken from the table without a DNA check. TRBV12-1 is tagged as a pseudogene. The CDR3 loop spans 17 amino acids. The CDR3 region has the DNA TGTGCCAGCAGCTCCGAGGGATTAGCGGGAGGGAGAGAGACCCAGTACTTC. Its translation is CASSSEGLAGGRETQYF.

The chain is built from TRBV9 and TRBJ1-6, with 8 bases that match TRBD1. Germline V lookup: CDR1 SGDLS, CDR2 YYNGEE. Trimming at V came to 3 bases and at J to 7 bases, leaving 6 bases not matched to a gene. The CDR3 is 15 amino acids. The CDR3 loop reads CASSETGVGNSPLHF. The CDR3 coding sequence is TGTGCCAGCAGCGAGACAGGGGTTGGGAATTCACCCCTCCACTTT.

This chain uses TRBV13 with TRBJ2-1, with TRBD1 matching over 9 bases. This CDR3 comprises 14 residues. V trimming: 5 bases; J trimming: 6 bases; junction bases outside the gene matches: 5. In germline, CDR1 is PRHDT, CDR2 FYEKMQ (reference sequence). The CDR3 DNA is TGTGCCAGCAGCCTACAGGGGGCTCTCAATGAGCAGTTCTTC. Protein sequence: CASSLQGALNEQFF.

V is TRBV7-9 and J is TRBJ2-5, with TRBD2 matching over 16 bases. Per germline, CDR1 SEHNR and CDR2 FQNEAQ (reference sequence). The CDR3 has 17 amino acids. V lost 5 bases to trimming and J lost 5 bases; unmatched junction nucleotides: 8. Here the CDR3 reads CASSQGTSGRARETQYF. CDR3 DNA: TGTGCCAGCAGCCAAGGGACTAGCGGGAGGGCCCGGGAGACCCAGTACTTC.

V is TRBV11-3 and J is TRBJ2-3; perhaps TRBD1 as D (6 bases). The V end was cut by 5 bases, the J end by 0 bases, with 12 bases between. Per germline, CDR1 SGHNT and CDR2 YENEEA. The CDR3 is 15 residues long. The CDR3 reads CASSPGTSSTDTQYF. Here the CDR3 DNA reads TGTGCCAGCAGCCCAGGGACATCTAGCACAGATACGCAGTATTTT.

The chain joins TRBV7-8 to TRBJ2-7, with 12 bases identical to TRBD2. CDR1 is SGHVS and CDR2 is FQNEAQ in the germline V gene. CDR3 size: 15 residues. V lost 0 bases and J lost 5; bases outside the gene matches: 2. The CDR3 sequence: CASSLARTSGNEQYF. The CDR3 DNA reads as TGTGCCAGCAGCTTAGCTAGGACTAGCGGGAACGAGCAGTACTTC. Combining the CDR3 with reference TRBV7-8 and TRBJ2-7 gives the whole variable domain GAGVSQSPRYKVAKRGQDVALRCDPISGHVSLFWYQQALGQGPEFLTYFQNEAQLDKSGLPSDRFFAERPEGSVSTLKIQRTQQEDSAVYLCASSLARTSGNEQYFGPGTRLTVT.

The rearrangement uses TRBV12-5 and TRBJ2-6, with D perhaps matching TRBD1 (5 bases). Per germline, CDR1 LGHNT and CDR2 FRNRAP. V lost 5 bases, J lost 5 bases, and 13 bases lay in between. The CDR3 is made up of 15 amino acids. CDR3 sequence (DNA): TGTGCTAGTGGTGCAGGACAAAGTCGGGCCAACGTCCTGACTTTC. This sequence encodes CASGAGQSRANVLTF.

The V gene is TRBV27, the J gene TRBJ2-3; D not certain. Germline assignment: CDR1 MNHEY and CDR2 SMNVEV (reference sequence). V shed 4 bases and J shed 6 bases, with 8 bases lying between them. The CDR3 sequence is 12 residues long. The CDR3: CASSSDADTQYF. For the CDR3, the DNA is TGTGCCAGCAGTTCCGACGCCGATACGCAGTATTTT.

This chain uses TRBV13 with TRBJ2-7; TRBD1 agrees at 9 bases. With V trimmed by 5 bases and J by 6 bases, 5 bases remained unmatched. CDR3 length: 13 residues. Germline V gene data show CDR1 as PRHDT and CDR2 as FYEKMQ (reference sequence). The CDR3, as DNA: TGTGCCAGCAGCCCCAGGACAGGGGTCGAGCAGTACTTC. As protein: CASSPRTGVEQYF.

The chain joins TRBV6-6 to TRBJ2-7, with 7 bases lining up with TRBD2. The CDR3 has 14 amino acids. CDR1 is MNHNY, CDR2 SVGAGI, per germline (reference sequence). Losses at the gene ends were 2 bases for V and 5 bases for J; bases not matched to a gene: 6. The CDR3 spells CASSYAGVYDEQYF. Here the CDR3 DNA reads TGTGCCAGCAGTTACGCGGGAGTCTACGACGAGCAGTACTTC.

The genes are TRBV14 and TRBJ2-7, with D maybe TRBD2 (6 bases). V lost 3 bases and J lost 3, with 9 bases in between. CDR1 and CDR2 from the germline V gene are SGHDN and FVKESK. CDR3 length: 13 residues. CDR3 region: CASSQGLNYEQYF. The CDR3 DNA reads TGTGCCAGCAGCCAGGGACTCAACTACGAGCAGTACTTC.

In DNA, the CDR3 is TGTGCCAGCAGTTACCGTTCTCATGAGCAGTTCTTC. This encodes CASSYRSHEQFF. The chain joins TRBV6-6 to TRBJ2-1; the D is unclear. This CDR3 has 12 residues. The germline CDR1 and CDR2 sequences are MNHNY and SVGAGI (reference sequence). With 2 bases removed from V and 8 bases from J, the gap between germline ends came to 7 bases.

The rearrangement joins TRBV19 to TRBJ1-2; TRBD1 is a possible D gene (5 bases). This CDR3 is built from 14 residues. Trimming removed 7 bases at V and 0 bases at J, with 12 bases between. Germline V gene lookup returns CDR1 LNHDA and CDR2 SQIVND (reference sequence). In DNA, the CDR3 is TGTGCCAGTACGCCGACAGTTACTAACTATGGCTACACCTTC. Protein: CASTPTVTNYGYTF.

The J gene is TRBJ2-3, the V gene TRBV5-1, with 14 bases aligning to TRBD2. V lost 1 base and J lost 2; bases outside the gene matches: 15. The length of the CDR3 is 21 residues. Germline CDR1 reads SGHRS; CDR2 reads YFSETQ. CDR3 in amino acids: CASSLTGLAGGPILVTDTQYF. The CDR3 DNA is TGCGCCAGCAGCTTGACCGGACTAGCGGGAGGACCTATTCTAGTCACAGATACGCAGTATTTT.

This rearrangement joins TRBV7-6 to TRBJ1-2; 8 bases agree with TRBD1. V lost 5 bases and J lost 8; bases outside the gene matches: 16. The CDR3 has 16 amino acids. Germline V CDR1 and CDR2: SGHVS, FNYEAQ. CDR3 in amino acids: CASSALGAGGRGGYTF. In DNA form, the CDR3 reads TGTGCCAGCAGCGCCCTGGGAGCAGGGGGCCGTGGCGGCTACACCTTC.

The chain employs TRBV7-6 and TRBJ2-5; possibly TRBD1 for D (6 bases). The assigned J gene may be wrong: the sequence end matches TRBJ2-7 better. This CDR3 region has 14 residues. Germline CDR1 and CDR2: SGHVS and FNYEAQ. CDR3 residues: CASSLGGQIYEQYF. The CDR3 nucleotides read TGTGCCAGCAGCTTAGGCGGACAGATATACGAGCAGTACTTC.

The V call is TRBV10-3, the J call TRBJ2-3; tentative D call: TRBD1 (6 bases). The germline V gene encodes CDR1 ENHRY and CDR2 SYGVKD. The ends were cut back, 5 bases at V and 2 bases at J, with 14 bases in the middle. This CDR3 region has 15 residues. This CDR3 is CAISNGQSTTDTQYF. DNA for the CDR3: TGTGCCATCAGTAACGGACAGTCTACCACAGATACGCAGTATTTT.

In this sample, this clone turned up once. J is TRBJ2-1 and V is TRBV19, with 9 bases fitting TRBD2. The V segment lost 3 bases and the J segment 4 bases; nucleotides outside the gene matches: 4. The CDR3 spans 15 residues. Germline V CDR1 and CDR2: LNHDA, SQIVND (reference sequence). The CDR3: CASSMGLAGYNEQFF. CDR3 bases: TGTGCCAGTAGTATGGGGCTAGCGGGGTACAATGAGCAGTTCTTC.

The J gene is TRBJ2-1, the V gene TRBV6-6, with D possibly TRBD1 on 7 matching bases. This CDR3 region has 15 residues. The V end was cut by 0 bases, the J end by 10 bases, with 16 bases between. CDR1 is MNHNY, CDR2 SVGAGI, per germline (reference sequence). The CDR3 coding sequence is TGTGCCAGCAGTTACTCGAGTTTGGGGGGACAGGAGCAGTTCTTC. Its protein product is CASSYSSLGGQEQFF.

V is TRBV2 and J is TRBJ2-7; D gene unclear. Germline loops: CDR1 SNHLY, CDR2 FYNNEI. The CDR3 length is 12 residues. Trimming took 7 bases from V and 2 from J, leaving 9 bases between them. CDR3 loop: CASIRETYEQYF. CDR3 in DNA: TGTGCCAGCATCCGTGAGACCTACGAGCAGTACTTC. The variable domain in full, with the rest retrieved from reference TRBV2 and TRBJ2-7, is EPEVTQTPSHQVTQMGQEVILRCVPISNHLYFYWYRQILGQKVEFLVSFYNNEISEKSEIFDDQFSVERPDGSNFTLKIRSTKLEDSAMYFCASIRETYEQYFGPGTRLTVT.

CDR3 DNA: TGTGCCACCAGCAGGGAGGCAGGCGGAATGAACACTGAAGCTTTCTTT. Amino acids: CATSREAGGMNTEAFF. The V call is TRBV15, the J call TRBJ1-1; D is unclear. Germline V gives CDR1 LNHNV, CDR2 YYDKDF (reference sequence). With 3 bases removed from V and 0 bases from J, the gap between germline ends came to 14 bases. The CDR3 runs to 16 residues.

The J gene is TRBJ2-7, the V gene TRBV2; D is undetermined. CDR3 length equals 14 residues. Trimming left V 6 bases short and J 4 bases short, with 16 bases between. Germline V CDR1 and CDR2: SNHLY, FYNNEI. CDR3 coding DNA: TGTGCCAGCAGGGGAAGTGACTTACGGTACGAGCAGTACTTC. Translated, it gives CASRGSDLRYEQYF.